What follows are 3 T cell receptor beta chains derived from one specimen sequenced in a study of CD8 T cells in Susac syndrome (dated by TCRdb to the late 2010s). Libraries came from the immunoSEQ multiplex PCR assay. RNA was extracted with the RNeasy kit and roughly 0.5 to 1 ug was reverse transcribed using random hexamers. TCRdb trimmed public reads at Q25 via fastp, called clones via MiXCR and kept in-frame beta chains. A single entry per CDR3 protein holds the most common genes and DNA from its merged rows. The sample yields roughly 60,000 distinct CDR3 sequences; around nine tenths were counted once. Just under 0.2% of the sample goes to the ten largest clones. Sequenced sample: CD8+ T cells from PBMCs. The receptors derive from a human donor in good health.

This chain links TRBV7-6 with TRBJ1-2, with D unclear. The germline V and J ends were trimmed by 5 bases and 4 bases, with 17 bases remaining between them. CDR3 length: 15 residues. Germline loops: CDR1 SGHVS, CDR2 FNYEAQ. The CDR3 DNA reads TGTGCCAGCAGCCCAGAGGTCTTCTCCCCCTATGGCTACACCTTC. It codes for CASSPEVFSPYGYTF.

The CDR3, as DNA: TGTGCCAGCAGCGGCCAGGGGAGATCAAACTACACCTTC. Translated: CASSGQGRSNYTF. V gene TRBV13 combines with J gene TRBJ1-2, with D possibly being TRBD1 (6 bases). Trimming shortened V by 5 bases and J by 10 bases, and 17 bases separated the two germline ends. This CDR3 comprises 13 residues. The V gene's germline CDR1 is PRHDT and CDR2 FYEKMQ (reference sequence).

V usage is TRBV12-5 and J usage is TRBJ2-2; the D is unclear. Trimming took off 1 base at V and 4 bases at J, with 1 base between the two ends. The CDR3 is 12 amino acids. Germline CDR1 and CDR2: LGHNT and FRNRAP. The CDR3 coding sequence is TGTGCTAGTGGTTTGGGCACCGGGGAGCTGTTTTTT. Translated, it gives CASGLGTGELFF.